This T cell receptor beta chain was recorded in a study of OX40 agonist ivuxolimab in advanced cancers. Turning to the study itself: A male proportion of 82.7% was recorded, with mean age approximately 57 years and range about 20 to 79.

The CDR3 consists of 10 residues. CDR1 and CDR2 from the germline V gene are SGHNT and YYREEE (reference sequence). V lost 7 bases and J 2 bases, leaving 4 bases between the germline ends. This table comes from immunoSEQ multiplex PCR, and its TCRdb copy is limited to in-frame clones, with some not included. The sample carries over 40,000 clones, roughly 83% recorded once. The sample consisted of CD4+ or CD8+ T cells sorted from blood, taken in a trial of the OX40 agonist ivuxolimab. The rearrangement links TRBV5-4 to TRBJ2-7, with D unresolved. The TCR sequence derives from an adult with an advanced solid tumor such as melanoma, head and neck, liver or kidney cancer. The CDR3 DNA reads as TGTGCCAGCGGACCCTACGAGCAGTACTTC. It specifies CASGPYEQYF. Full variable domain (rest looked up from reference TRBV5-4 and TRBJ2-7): ETGVTQSPTHLIKTRGQQVTLRCSSQSGHNTVSWYQQALGQGPQFIFQYYREEENGRGNFPPRFSGLQFPNYSSELNVNALELDDSALYLCASGPYEQYFGPGTRLTVT.